Below, one T cell receptor beta chain is given with its context. TCRdb keeps only in-frame clones here, not all; method: immunoSEQ multiplex PCR. Found here are tens of thousands of clones, approximately 95% of them singletons; the top ten hold over 0.4%. This sample was taken from a study of T cell changes during pregnancy in multiple sclerosis. With 6 bases removed from V and 4 bases from J, the gap between germline ends came to 24 bases. This CDR3 has 17 residues. In germline, CDR1 is SNHLY, CDR2 FYNNEI. J is TRBJ1-2 and V is TRBV2; D may be TRBD1 (6 bases). This specimen was CD4+ T cells from peripheral blood mononuclear cells, taken in the first trimester of pregnancy. The receptor comes from a female donor with multiple sclerosis, enrolled in a pregnancy study. CDR3 nucleotides: TGTGCCAGCAGGGTTCTAGAACTTGACAGGTTCTCCTATGGCTACACCTTC. Protein: CASRVLELDRFSYGYTF.